Listed here are 29 T cell receptor beta chains from one sample, sequenced in a study of blood T cell repertoires in COVID-19. Generated by immunoSEQ multiplex PCR, the TCRdb table keeps only in-frame clones and is missing some. This table holds 35,000 to 50,000 clones, less than 85% found once. Sequences were obtained from peripheral blood. Source of these receptors: a woman aged 70-85 years with acute or convalescent COVID-19.

The chain is built from TRBV27 and TRBJ2-3; 7 bases agree with TRBD1. Germline values: CDR1 MNHEY, CDR2 SMNVEV (reference sequence). The CDR3 extends over 12 amino acids. The V and J ends lost 5 bases and 10 bases, in that order; junction bases with no gene match: 6. Here the CDR3 reads CASSHDRDAQYF. The DNA of the CDR3 is TGTGCCAGCAGTCACGACAGGGACGCGCAGTATTTT.

This chain joins TRBV7-3 and TRBJ2-5, with TRBD1 matching over 10 bases. CDR3 length equals 15 residues. Germline loops: CDR1 SGHTA, CDR2 FQGTGA. V lost 5 bases and J lost 1; bases outside the gene matches: 4. CDR3 bases: TGTGCCAGCAGCCAGGGACAGGGGACCCAAGAGACCCAGTACTTC. Translating gives CASSQGQGTQETQYF.

Only a few counts were recorded for this clone. The chain carries TRBV21-1 and TRBJ1-3; TRBD1, the D gene given by the table, was not confirmed from the DNA. TRBV21-1 is flagged as a pseudogene. CDR3 length: 19 residues. CDR3 residues: CASSKANRRGTGVGNTIYF. In DNA, the CDR3 is TGTGCCAGCAGCAAAGCAAATCGGAGGGGGACAGGGGTTGGAAACACCATATATTTT.

This clone was observed a handful of times. The gene calls are TRBV6-9 and TRBJ2-7, with 8 bases aligning to TRBD2. Trimming removed 7 bases from V and 5 bases from J; junction bases left unmatched: 7. CDR1 is MNHGY and CDR2 is SVAAGI in the germline V gene. This CDR3 is 13 amino acids long. The CDR3 here is CASTSRGGNEQYF. DNA for the CDR3: TGTGCCAGCACCTCCCGGGGGGGGAACGAGCAGTACTTC.

The genes are TRBV30 and TRBJ1-3; 9 bases are a match to TRBD1. V dropped 7 bases and J dropped 3; count of bases not matched to a gene: 7. Germline lookup yields CDR1 GTSNPN and CDR2 SVGIG (reference sequence). This CDR3 is built from 14 residues. The CDR3 coding sequence is TGTGCCTCGAACAGGGGGCTGAGTGGAAACACCATATATTTT. Encoded protein: CASNRGLSGNTIYF.

J is TRBJ1-2 and V is TRBV5-1, with TRBD1 identical over 9 bases. V shed 0 bases and J 8 bases; nucleotides not matched to a gene: 5. In germline, CDR1 is SGHRS, CDR2 YFSETQ. The CDR3 spans 14 residues. The CDR3 DNA is TGCGCCAGCAGCTTGGGGGACAGGGTCTTGGGCTACACCTTC. Translation gives CASSLGDRVLGYTF.

This clone was found once. The chain carries TRBV29-1 and TRBJ2-1; 11 bases map to TRBD2. The CDR3 extends over 16 amino acids. Germline V CDR1 and CDR2: SQVTM, ANQGSEA. V lost 0 bases and J lost 10; bases outside the gene matches: 11. The CDR3 reads CSVEDRGRLAGREQFF. The CDR3 nucleotides are TGCAGCGTTGAAGATCGCGGTAGACTAGCGGGACGAGAGCAGTTCTTC.

V usage is TRBV9 and J usage is TRBJ1-3; TRBD1 might be the D (6 bases). The germline CDR1 and CDR2 sequences are SGDLS and YYNGEE. Trimming shortened V by 0 bases and J by 0 bases, and 13 bases separated the two germline ends. CDR3 length equals 17 residues. The chain's CDR3 is CASSVGGTSTSGNTIYF. The CDR3 DNA is TGTGCCAGCAGCGTAGGGGGGACAAGCACCTCTGGAAACACCATATATTTT.

The gene calls are TRBV28 and TRBJ2-2; 9 bases fit TRBD1. The germline CDR1 and CDR2 sequences are MDHEN and SYDVKM. V gave up 6 bases and J gave up 5 bases; unmatched junction bases: 7. This CDR3 spans 15 amino acids. Written as DNA, the CDR3 is TGTGCCAGCAGCCCCGGGACAGGGAGGACCGGGGAGCTGTTTTTT. This sequence encodes CASSPGTGRTGELFF.

Comments on this clone: Other DNA sequences in the sample encode the same CDR3. This chain joins TRBV12-5 and TRBJ1-1, with D hard to call. V was clipped by 9 bases and J by 0 bases, with 5 bases between them. The CDR3 covers 11 residues. Germline CDR1 is LGHNT and CDR2 is FRNRAP. The CDR3 sequence is CASAVNTEAFF. The CDR3 coding sequence is TGTGCTAGCGCGGTGAACACTGAAGCTTTCTTT.

This clone appeared a few times. J is TRBJ2-4 and V is TRBV6-6, with a possible D match to TRBD1 (5 bases). Germline-derived CDR1 and CDR2 are MNHNY and SVGAGI (reference sequence). This CDR3 spans 17 amino acids. Trimming cost V 5 bases and J 3 bases, with 20 bases left between them. The CDR3 DNA sequence: TGTGCCAGCAGTCCCCTCCCTACGAGGCAGGGCAAAAACATTCAGTACTTC. It yields the protein CASSPLPTRQGKNIQYF.

The CDR3 bases are TGTGCCAGCGGGCGGGTAGTGAACACCGGGGAGCTGTTTTTT. Protein product: CASGRVVNTGELFF. The chain employs TRBV19 and TRBJ2-2, with D possibly being TRBD2 (5 bases). Germline CDR1 reads LNHDA; CDR2 reads SQIVND (reference sequence). The CDR3 runs 14 residues. Trimming removed 9 bases from V and 1 base from J, with 12 bases in between.

This chain links TRBV20-1 with TRBJ1-1; a possible D gene is TRBD1 (5 bases). The CDR3 is 15 amino acids. Germline CDR1 and CDR2: DFQATT and SNEGSKA (reference sequence). V dropped 3 bases and J dropped 0 bases, with 14 bases sitting between them. The DNA of the CDR3 is TGCAGTGCTAGTAGGGGCCCATCCATGAACACTGAAGCTTTCTTT. This encodes CSASRGPSMNTEAFF.

This chain connects TRBV5-1 to TRBJ1-1; 10 nucleotides align to TRBD1. Germline V gene lookup returns CDR1 SGHRS and CDR2 YFSETQ. Trimming at V came to 3 bases and at J to 0 bases, leaving 11 bases not matched to a gene. The CDR3 loop spans 18 amino acids. The CDR3 loop is CASSSGTGVRGMNTEAFF. CDR3 coding DNA: TGCGCCAGCAGCTCCGGGACAGGGGTTAGGGGCATGAACACTGAAGCTTTCTTT.

This clone appeared a few times. The chain recombines TRBV2 with TRBJ1-2; D gene ambiguous. Germline loops: CDR1 SNHLY, CDR2 FYNNEI. The CDR3 consists of 17 residues. V was pared by 6 bases and J by 6 bases, with 26 bases between. This chain's CDR3 is CASSPGLGSEEFHGYTF. In DNA form, the CDR3 reads TGTGCCAGCAGCCCAGGACTCGGTTCGGAGGAGTTTCATGGCTACACCTTC.

In the case of this clone: The germline gene is not matched at one end of the junction; a read error may be the cause. V is TRBV15 and J is TRBJ2-3; 8 nucleotides match TRBD2. The CDR3 consists of 14 residues. The germline gives CDR1 LNHNV, CDR2 YYDKDF (reference sequence). The CDR3 DNA reads as TGTGCCACCAGCAGGTATAAAGGAAGCGGGAGTCCGTTGTGG. This codes for CATSRYKGSGSPLW.

Written as DNA, the CDR3 is TGTGCCAGCAGTCTTAACAGGGAGGGAGGATCACCCCTCCACTTT. Residues: CASSLNREGGSPLHF. The genes are TRBV6-4 and TRBJ1-6; the D gene is possibly TRBD1 (6 bases). Trimming stripped 5 bases from V and 10 bases from J, with 18 bases between. This CDR3 contains 15 residues. CDR1 is MRHNA and CDR2 is SNTAGT in the germline V gene.

V usage is TRBV30 and J usage is TRBJ1-4; 9 bases align to TRBD1. The junction had 8 bases not matched to a gene; V was cut back by 4 bases and J by 8 bases. Germline V gives CDR1 GTSNPN, CDR2 SVGIG (reference sequence). The CDR3 is made up of 14 amino acids. The CDR3 spells CAWKAGTGSEKLFF. As DNA, the CDR3 is TGTGCCTGGAAGGCCGGGACAGGGAGCGAAAAACTGTTTTTT. The full variable domain, in which reference TRBV30 and TRBJ1-4 provide the parts outside the CDR3, is SQTIHQWPATLVQPVGSPLSLECTVEGTSNPNLYWYRQAAGRGLQLLFYSVGIGQISSEVPQNLSASRPQDRQFILSSKKLLLSDSGFYLCAWKAGTGSEKLFFGSGTQLSVL.

The V gene is TRBV6-5, the J gene TRBJ1-5; D call uncertain. CDR1 is MNHEY, CDR2 SVGAGI, per germline. The CDR3 covers 12 residues. V was pared by 2 bases and J by 7 bases, with 6 bases between. This CDR3 is CASSYERQPQHF. The CDR3 DNA reads TGTGCCAGCAGTTACGAGCGGCAGCCCCAGCATTTT.

This chain links TRBV11-3 with TRBJ2-7, with 10 bases matching TRBD1. This CDR3 has 14 residues. The V gene end was trimmed by 9 bases and the J gene end by 2 bases; junction bases not matched to a gene: 7. In germline, CDR1 is SGHNT, CDR2 YENEEA. The CDR3 coding sequence is TGTGCCAGTGGGACAGGGGAGAGGGCCTACGAGCAGTACTTC. As protein: CASGTGERAYEQYF.

The chain is built from TRBV7-3 and TRBJ2-3, with TRBD1 as a possible D gene (6 bases). Germline V gene data show CDR1 as SGHTA and CDR2 as FQGTGA. This CDR3 is built from 15 residues. V lost 0 bases and J 3 bases, leaving 10 bases between the germline ends. DNA for the CDR3: TGTGCCAGCAGCTTAACGAACAGGGTAACAGATACGCAGTATTTT. Translation: CASSLTNRVTDTQYF.

The chain uses TRBV6-2 or TRBV6-3 and TRBJ1-1; 11 bases align to TRBD1. The junction had 3 bases not matched to a gene; V was cut back by 5 bases and J by 1 base. This CDR3 has 15 residues. Germline CDR1 reads MNHEY; CDR2 reads SVGEGT. The CDR3 DNA is TGTGCCAGCAGTCGGACAGGGGGCCAGAACACTGAAGCTTTCTTT. Translating gives CASSRTGGQNTEAFF.

This clone was picked up a small number of times. The V and J genes are TRBV27 and TRBJ1-1; 7 bases match TRBD1. In germline, CDR1 is MNHEY, CDR2 SMNVEV (reference sequence). The CDR3 spans 14 residues. Unmatched junction bases numbered 8, after V lost 5 bases and J lost 5 bases. This chain's CDR3 is CASSPQGVRTEAFF. The CDR3 bases are TGTGCCAGCAGTCCCCAGGGGGTGAGGACTGAAGCTTTCTTT.

The V and J genes are TRBV7-2 and TRBJ2-1, with TRBD2 as a possible D gene (6 bases). The germline V and J ends were trimmed by 3 bases and 6 bases, with 12 bases remaining between them. CDR3 length equals 14 residues. Germline lookup yields CDR1 SGHTA and CDR2 FQGNSA. The DNA for the CDR3 is TGTGCCAGCAGCTTCTCTCGAGCGGGCAATGAGCAGTTCTTC. Translating it yields CASSFSRAGNEQFF. Full variable domain (missing parts from reference TRBV7-2 and TRBJ2-1): GAGVSQSPSNKVTEKGKDVELRCDPISGHTALYWYRQSLGQGLEFLIYFQGNSAPDKSGLPSDRFSAERTGGSVSTLTIQRTQQEDSAVYLCASSFSRAGNEQFFGPGTRLTVL.

This chain connects TRBV5-1 to TRBJ2-7; 8 nucleotides agree with TRBD1. Losses at the gene ends were 2 bases for V and 4 bases for J; bases not matched to a gene: 2. CDR3 size: 13 residues. Per germline, CDR1 SGHRS and CDR2 YFSETQ. In DNA, the CDR3 is TGCGCCAGCAGCTTCCGGACAGGGTACGAGCAGTACTTC. Encoded protein: CASSFRTGYEQYF.

The chain has TRBV7-3 and TRBJ2-2; D not resolved. The CDR3 runs to 14 residues. Germline V gene lookup returns CDR1 SGHTA and CDR2 FQGTGA. V was cut by 3 bases and J by 4 bases, with 9 bases left in between. CDR3 in amino acids: CASSFSGFTGELFF. CDR3 nucleotide sequence: TGTGCCAGCAGCTTCAGTGGTTTCACCGGGGAGCTGTTTTTT. Together with reference TRBV7-3 and TRBJ2-2, the CDR3 gives the full variable domain: GAGVSQTPSNKVTEKGKYVELRCDPISGHTALYWYRQSLGQGPEFLIYFQGTGAADDSGLPNDRFFAVRPEGSVSTLKIQRTERGDSAVYLCASSFSGFTGELFFGEGSRLTVL.

The rearrangement joins TRBV18 to TRBJ2-3, with TRBD1 identical over 9 bases. Germline V CDR1 and CDR2: KGHSH, LQKENI. J was trimmed by 4 bases and V by 5 bases; bases with no gene match: 4. The CDR3 has 14 residues. The CDR3 DNA reads as TGTGCCAGCTCATCACAGGGGGCTGCAGATACGCAGTATTTT. Encoded protein: CASSSQGAADTQYF.

The chain joins TRBV28 to TRBJ1-6; the match to TRBD1 covers 8 bases. J gave up 10 bases and V 6 bases, and 5 bases lay outside the gene matches. There are 13 residues in the CDR3. From germline, CDR1 is MDHEN and CDR2 SYDVKM. The CDR3 coding sequence is TGTGCCAGCAGGGACAGGGCCGAGTCACCCCTCCACTTT. Protein sequence: CASRDRAESPLHF. The complete variable domain, with remaining parts taken from reference TRBV28 and TRBJ1-6, reads DVKVTQSSRYLVKRTGEKVFLECVQDMDHENMFWYRQDPGLGLRLIYFSYDVKMKEKGDIPEGYSVSREKKERFSLILESASTNQTSMYLCASRDRAESPLHFGNGTRLTVT.

The chain carries TRBV2 and TRBJ2-5; D remains unclear. Trimming cost V 2 bases and J 4 bases, with 14 bases left between them. CDR3 length: 15 amino acids. CDR1 SNHLY and CDR2 FYNNEI come from the germline V gene. The CDR3 region has the DNA TGTGCCAGCAGTGAAAGCCCCGCTAGAGTAGAGACCCAGTACTTC. Translating it yields CASSESPARVETQYF.